The following is a TCR beta chain sequence with its context. This specimen belongs to a study of T cell changes during pregnancy in multiple sclerosis. Generated by immunoSEQ multiplex PCR, the TCRdb table keeps only in-frame clones and is missing some. In the table there are 45,000 to 50,000 clones, 92% of which are singletons. Germline lookup yields CDR1 LGHNA and CDR2 YNFKEQ. The length of the CDR3 is 13 residues. Trimming pared 1 base from V and 11 bases from J, leaving 9 bases between. Sequenced here: CD4+ T cells from peripheral blood mononuclear cells, sampled in the second trimester of pregnancy. V usage is TRBV4-2 and J usage is TRBJ1-6; no clear D gene. The TCR originated in a female donor in good health, enrolled as a control in a pregnancy study. The CDR3 spells CASSQGLEPPLHF. The DNA of the CDR3 is TGTGCCAGCAGCCAAGGACTAGAGCCACCCCTCCACTTT.